The 12 T cell receptor beta chains in this list originate from one sample, sequenced in a study of blood T cell repertoires in COVID-19. Only in-frame clones appear in the TCRdb table, and some are missing; sequencing was by immunoSEQ multiplex PCR. The data contain roughly 140,000 clones, about 79% of them singletons. Sequenced sample: peripheral blood. The receptors here all came from a man aged 55 to 69 with active or convalescent COVID-19.

The gene calls are TRBV24-1 and TRBJ2-5; 10 bases map to TRBD1. V lost 4 bases and J lost 9; bases outside the gene matches: 13. Looked up from germline, CDR1 is KGHDR and CDR2 is SFDVKD. The CDR3 consists of 16 residues. The CDR3 loop reads CATSEPGQGGVVAQYF. The CDR3, as DNA: TGTGCCACCAGTGAGCCCGGACAGGGGGGGGTCGTGGCCCAGTACTTC.

This clone appeared a single time. The gene calls are TRBV19 and TRBJ1-2, with 7 bases lining up with TRBD1. Germline loops: CDR1 LNHDA, CDR2 SQIVND (reference sequence). The CDR3 totals 13 residues. Trimming took 3 bases from V and 7 from J; bases not matched to a gene: 5. This CDR3 reads CASSMTTGLGYTF. The CDR3 DNA is TGTGCCAGTAGTATGACGACAGGGCTTGGCTACACCTTC.

V gene TRBV7-2 combines with J gene TRBJ1-2; tentatively, D is TRBD1 (5 bases). The CDR3 has 12 amino acids. The V gene lost 2 bases and the J gene lost 8 bases, with 9 bases spanning the gap. Germline loops: CDR1 SGHTA, CDR2 FQGNSA. CDR3: CASSLRGDGYTF. DNA of the CDR3: TGTGCCAGCAGCTTACGGGGGGACGGCTACACCTTC.

This chain links TRBV30 with TRBJ1-5; D might be TRBD1 (5 bases). From germline, CDR1 is GTSNPN and CDR2 SVGIG (reference sequence). This CDR3 comprises 15 residues. Trimming stripped 4 bases from V and 4 bases from J, with 17 bases between. The CDR3 here is CAWNPGGGMNQPQHF. In nucleotides, the CDR3 is TGTGCCTGGAACCCGGGGGGGGGAATGAATCAGCCCCAGCATTTT.

The chain is built from TRBV7-2 and TRBJ2-3, with 9 bases lining up with TRBD2. The CDR3 is 15 amino acids. Germline CDR1 is SGHTA and CDR2 is FQGNSA. J gave up 2 bases and V 4 bases, and 4 bases lay outside the gene matches. CDR3 amino acids: CASSSGLAITDTQYF. In nucleotides, the CDR3 is TGTGCCAGCAGCTCCGGACTAGCGATCACAGATACGCAGTATTTT.

The chain joins TRBV2 to TRBJ2-7; 8 bases align to TRBD1. This CDR3 is built from 14 residues. V gave up 5 bases and J gave up 2 bases; unmatched junction bases: 5. The germline V gene encodes CDR1 SNHLY and CDR2 FYNNEI. This CDR3 reads CASSPGTGPYEQYF. The DNA for the CDR3 is TGTGCCAGCAGTCCCGGGACAGGTCCCTACGAGCAGTACTTC. The full variable domain, rest sourced from reference TRBV2 and TRBJ2-7, is EPEVTQTPSHQVTQMGQEVILRCVPISNHLYFYWYRQILGQKVEFLVSFYNNEISEKSEIFDDQFSVERPDGSNFTLKIRSTKLEDSAMYFCASSPGTGPYEQYFGPGTRLTVT.

This sequence joins TRBV5-6 and TRBJ1-1; D gene unclear. Looked up from germline, CDR1 is SGHDT and CDR2 is YYEEEE. V lost 0 bases and J 4 bases, leaving 10 bases between the germline ends. The CDR3 sequence is 14 residues long. The CDR3 DNA is TGTGCCAGCAGCTTGGAGGGCCGGGGCACTGAAGCTTTCTTT. Encoded protein: CASSLEGRGTEAFF.

This clone was seen only a few times. J is TRBJ1-6 and V is TRBV7-9; perhaps TRBD1 as D (5 bases). CDR1 is SEHNR, CDR2 FQNEAQ, per germline (reference sequence). The CDR3 runs to 13 residues. V lost 8 bases and J lost 11, with 16 bases in between. The CDR3 bases are TGTGCCAGCTCGACGCAGGGCGGAACACCCCTCCACTTT. Amino acids: CASSTQGGTPLHF.

This chain links TRBV18 with TRBJ2-1; 7 bases match TRBD2. There are 14 residues in the CDR3. CDR1 is KGHSH, CDR2 LQKENI, per germline. Trimming removed 6 bases from V and 8 bases from J; junction bases left unmatched: 10. CDR3 in amino acids: CASSNRAGDHEQFF. Here the CDR3 DNA reads TGTGCCAGCTCCAACCGGGCGGGAGACCATGAGCAGTTCTTC. Full variable domain (outside the CDR3, taken from reference TRBV18 and TRBJ2-1): NAGVMQNPRHLVRRRGQEARLRCSPMKGHSHVYWYRQLPEEGLKFMVYLQKENIIDESGMPKERFSAEFPKEGPSILRIQQVVRGDSAAYFCASSNRAGDHEQFFGPGTRLTVL.

This chain uses TRBV19 with TRBJ1-4, with 8 bases aligning to TRBD1. This CDR3 contains 14 residues. J lost 7 bases, V lost 3 bases, and 4 bases had no gene match. Germline V gene lookup returns CDR1 LNHDA and CDR2 SQIVND (reference sequence). The CDR3 sequence is CASSIRGLSEKLFF. The CDR3 bases are TGTGCCAGTAGTATCAGGGGGCTGAGTGAAAAACTGTTTTTT.

The chain's CDR3 is CASSAAGSYEQYV. CDR3 nucleotide sequence: TGTGCCAGCAGCGCTGCGGGCAGCTACGAGCAGTACGTC. V and J are TRBV11-2 and TRBJ2-7, with D perhaps TRBD2 (5 bases). Germline V gene lookup returns CDR1 SGHAT and CDR2 FQNNGV. This CDR3 region has 13 residues. V lost 5 bases to trimming and J lost 3 bases, with 11 bases between them.

The chain joins TRBV7-9 to TRBJ2-1, with 8 bases matching TRBD1. The CDR3 sequence is 16 residues long. With 7 bases clipped from V and 7 bases from J, the junction kept 15 bases outside the gene matches. From germline, CDR1 is SEHNR and CDR2 FQNEAQ (reference sequence). The CDR3 DNA sequence: TGTGCCAGCATGCCCCGGGGGCAGGGGGCGAGGAATGAGCAGTTCTTC. This sequence encodes CASMPRGQGARNEQFF.